Below are 17 T cell receptor beta chains sequenced from a single sample in a study of T cells in localized non-small cell lung cancer. Sequencing used immunoSEQ multiplex PCR; TCRdb keeps in-frame clones, though not all of them. The data show approximately 18,000 clones, with roughly four fifths seen just once and approximately 24% held by the top ten. The specimen comprised peripheral blood, sampled before any cancer treatment. Every receptor here comes from a female donor of 60 years or more with stage I lung adenocarcinoma.

This clone was counted only a few times. The CDR3 sequence: CASSYSNQGGQDEQYF. CDR3 sequence (DNA): TGTGCCAGCAGTTACTCGAATCAAGGAGGGCAGGACGAGCAGTACTTC. The chain joins TRBV6-5 to TRBJ2-7; perhaps TRBD2 as D (6 bases). Germline values: CDR1 MNHEY, CDR2 SVGAGI. V was cut by 0 bases and J by 5 bases, with 17 bases left in between. The length of the CDR3 is 16 residues.

The chain combines TRBV11-2 with TRBJ1-2; TRBD1 is a possible D gene (6 bases). This CDR3 region has 15 residues. The ends were cut back, 7 bases at V and 0 bases at J, with 15 bases in the middle. CDR1 SGHAT and CDR2 FQNNGV come from the germline V gene. The DNA for the CDR3 is TGTGCCAGCACCCTTACGACAGGAGCTAACTATGGCTACACCTTC. This gives the protein CASTLTTGANYGYTF.

The CDR3 DNA reads TGTGCCTGGAGTGTACTATCCCGGAGCAGCGGTTACACAGATACGCAGTATTTT. Its protein product is CAWSVLSRSSGYTDTQYF. This chain links TRBV30 with TRBJ2-3; tentative D call: TRBD2 (5 bases). Germline assignment: CDR1 GTSNPN and CDR2 SVGIG (reference sequence). Trimming took off 0 bases at V and 2 bases at J, with 21 bases between the two ends. The CDR3 loop spans 18 amino acids.

This clone was recorded a few times. This chain uses TRBV5-6 with TRBJ1-6, with D tentatively TRBD1 (5 bases). Trimming removed 2 bases from V and 7 bases from J, with 16 bases in between. The CDR3 contains 16 residues. Germline-derived CDR1 and CDR2 are SGHDT and YYEEEE. The CDR3 coding sequence is TGTGCCAGCAGCTTTATTCTCAAGGGGTGGAATTCACCCCTCCACTTT. It is translated as CASSFILKGWNSPLHF. The variable domain in full, with the rest retrieved from reference TRBV5-6 and TRBJ1-6, is DAGVTQSPTHLIKTRGQQVTLRCSPKSGHDTVSWYQQALGQGPQFIFQYYEEEERQRGNFPDRFSGHQFPNYSSELNVNALLLGDSALYLCASSFILKGWNSPLHFGNGTRLTVT.

The chain has TRBV27 and TRBJ1-1; no clear D. Germline V lookup: CDR1 MNHEY, CDR2 SMNVEV (reference sequence). Trimming removed 5 bases from V and 3 bases from J, with 10 bases in between. There are 13 residues in the CDR3. In DNA form, the CDR3 reads TGTGCCAGCAGTCCCCGACTTGACACTGAAGCTTTCTTT. Its protein is CASSPRLDTEAFF.

This clone rates as medium-sized. The chain links TRBV11-1 to TRBJ1-1; no firm D call. Germline V lookup: CDR1 SGHAT, CDR2 FQDESV (reference sequence). This CDR3 is 13 amino acids long. The germline V and J ends were trimmed by 3 bases and 1 base, with 6 bases remaining between them. For the CDR3, the DNA is TGTGCCAGCAGCTTCCATTCGAACACTGAAGCTTTCTTT. As protein: CASSFHSNTEAFF.

V gene TRBV6-1 combines with J gene TRBJ1-2; 9 positions match TRBD1. CDR1 MNHNS and CDR2 SASEGT come from the germline V gene. After removal of 6 bases from V and 4 bases from J, the junction contained 3 bases not matched to a gene. The CDR3 totals 13 residues. The CDR3 region is CASSGTGRYGYTF. Written as DNA, the CDR3 is TGTGCCAGCAGCGGGACAGGGCGCTATGGCTACACCTTC.

This clone was seen a few times. The chain carries TRBV2 and TRBJ1-5; a weak D match, TRBD1 (5 bases). Trimming pared 8 bases from V and 5 bases from J, leaving 10 bases between. Looked up from germline, CDR1 is SNHLY and CDR2 is FYNNEI. The length of the CDR3 is 12 residues. The CDR3 loop is CASQGDHQPQHF. The DNA of the CDR3 is TGTGCCAGCCAGGGTGATCATCAGCCCCAGCATTTT. Filled out from reference TRBV2 and TRBJ1-5, the complete variable domain reads EPEVTQTPSHQVTQMGQEVILRCVPISNHLYFYWYRQILGQKVEFLVSFYNNEISEKSEIFDDQFSVERPDGSNFTLKIRSTKLEDSAMYFCASQGDHQPQHFGDGTRLSIL.

The rearrangement uses TRBV5-4 and TRBJ2-3; D gene unclear. The germline CDR1 and CDR2 sequences are SGHNT and YYREEE (reference sequence). V was shortened by 6 bases and J by 3 bases, with 11 bases between the two germline ends. The CDR3 consists of 13 residues. The CDR3 DNA reads TGTGCCAGCACCCCCCAAGGTACAGATACGCAGTATTTT. Translating gives CASTPQGTDTQYF.

The chain combines TRBV5-1 with TRBJ1-2, with D possibly being TRBD1 (6 bases). The CDR3 spans 14 residues. Trimming took off 3 bases at V and 4 bases at J, with 13 bases between the two ends. Germline V gene data show CDR1 as SGHRS and CDR2 as YFSETQ. The CDR3: CASSSSGASYGYTF. In DNA form, the CDR3 reads TGCGCCAGCAGCTCTTCGGGGGCGAGCTATGGCTACACCTTC.

In its sample, this clone was seen a few times. The chain couples TRBV10-3 to TRBJ1-5; the match to TRBD1 covers 8 bases. CDR3 length: 14 amino acids. Germline CDR1 is ENHRY and CDR2 is SYGVKD. With 6 bases clipped from V and 4 bases from J, the junction kept 5 bases outside the gene matches. The CDR3, as DNA: TGTGCCATCAGCCCGGGACAGGATAATCAGCCCCAGCATTTT. Protein sequence: CAISPGQDNQPQHF.

The DNA of the CDR3 is TGTGCCAGCTCACCGCGGACAGGGAGTAACTATGGCTACACCTTC. Protein: CASSPRTGSNYGYTF. The chain uses TRBV18 and TRBJ1-2; TRBD1 matches 8 bases. The CDR3 has 15 amino acids. Germline trimming cut 3 bases from V and 1 base from J; bases unmatched to any gene: 4. Germline V gene sequence: CDR1 KGHSH, CDR2 LQKENI.

The chain recombines TRBV19 with TRBJ1-1, with D perhaps matching TRBD1 (5 bases). In germline, CDR1 is LNHDA, CDR2 SQIVND (reference sequence). This CDR3 has 14 residues. The V and J ends lost 3 bases and 5 bases respectively, with 13 bases between them. CDR3 residues: CASSMGREGTEAFF. The CDR3 coding sequence is TGTGCCAGTAGTATGGGTCGGGAGGGGACTGAAGCTTTCTTT.

The CDR3 region has the DNA TGTGCCAGTAGTATCGAGGGGATTGACTATGGCTACACCTTC. This encodes CASSIEGIDYGYTF. The V and J genes are TRBV19 and TRBJ1-2; perhaps TRBD1 as D (5 bases). Trimming removed 3 bases from V and 3 bases from J, with 11 bases in between. The CDR3 consists of 14 residues. Germline assignment: CDR1 LNHDA and CDR2 SQIVND (reference sequence).

V usage is TRBV6-1 and J usage is TRBJ2-6; 9 bases are shared with TRBD1. With V trimmed by 4 bases and J by 2 bases, 6 bases remained unmatched. The CDR3 has 17 residues. Germline V gives CDR1 MNHNS, CDR2 SASEGT. The chain's CDR3 is CASSALTGGTGANVLTF. The CDR3 DNA reads TGTGCCAGCAGTGCCCTGACAGGGGGGACTGGGGCCAACGTCCTGACTTTC.

V is TRBV2 and J is TRBJ2-3, with TRBD2 as a possible D gene (5 bases). Trimming left V 2 bases short and J 6 bases short, with 12 bases between. CDR1 is SNHLY and CDR2 is FYNNEI in the germline V gene. The CDR3 covers 14 residues. CDR3 region: CASSETGISDTQYF. The CDR3 nucleotides read TGTGCCAGCAGTGAAACCGGGATTAGTGATACGCAGTATTTT.

This sequence joins TRBV19 and TRBJ1-4; 7 bases are shared with TRBD1. This CDR3 has 14 residues. CDR1 is LNHDA, CDR2 SQIVND, per germline (reference sequence). The V segment lost 7 bases and the J segment 6 bases; nucleotides outside the gene matches: 8. The CDR3 coding sequence is TGTGCCAGTACCGCGGGACAGCGAGATGAAAAACTGTTTTTT. Residues: CASTAGQRDEKLFF.